The sequence of this T cell receptor (beta chain) was determined in a study of circulating and synovial CD4+ cells in juvenile arthritis. Assay: immunoSEQ multiplex PCR; the TCRdb copy retains only in-frame clones and omits some. The sample lists some 33,000 clones; about 94% were seen once. The source is a human donor with juvenile idiopathic arthritis. Sequenced: CD4+ T cells from blood.

Here the CDR3 reads CASNEWGGNTGELFF. The DNA of the CDR3 is TGTGCCAGTAATGAGTGGGGGGGAAACACCGGGGAGCTGTTTTTT. J is TRBJ2-2 and V is TRBV19; 7 bases agree with TRBD2. The CDR3 loop spans 15 amino acids. J was trimmed by 2 bases and V by 7 bases; bases with no gene match: 7. Germline-derived CDR1 and CDR2 are LNHDA and SQIVND (reference sequence).